This T cell receptor (beta chain) was recovered during a study of T cells after yellow fever vaccination (dated by TCRdb to the late 2010s). Study-level background: Libraries from fractions with low cell numbers were prepared with the SMART-Seq v4 Ultra Low Input RNA kit. Bulk PBMC replicates and cell subsets were isolated from blood drawn at multiple timepoints before and after both primary and secondary immunization. To track T-cell clones before and after primary and booster YFV17D yellow fever vaccination, bulk TCR alpha and beta repertoires were sequenced longitudinally. The cohort comprised two healthy male donors, one aged 18 to 29 and one aged 30 to 40 years.

The meaning of the sample's treatment or condition label: live attenuated yellow fever vaccine strain. A standard Ficoll-Paque protocol was used to isolate PBMCs from peripheral blood. Dynabeads CD4 and CD8 positive selection kits were used to isolate CD4 and CD8 T-cell fractions. TriZol was used to extract RNA from bulk PBMCs, CD4 and CD8 fractions, and dextramer-positive and dextramer-negative fractions. This clonotype was detected a few times. The antigen this receptor binds is unknown. No base quality information exists; no much larger clone differs at one position. V sheds 4 bases and J sheds 4 bases, leaving 12 bases between their ends. CDR1 and CDR2 were assigned from the germline V gene as ENHRY and SYGVKD. Including the terminal cysteine and phenylalanine, the CDR3 comprises 14 residues. This entry keeps only the CDR3 DNA: 42 bases, framed from base 1. TCRdb names Illumina NovaSeq 6000 as the instrument used. TCR cDNA was synthesized by 5'RACE template switching, through which a universal primer site and unique molecular identifiers were introduced. cDNA synthesis was primed from both the TCR alpha and TCR beta constant segments. Two PCR steps were used to amplify libraries, with sample barcodes and sequencing adapters being added in the second step. Libraries were sequenced on Illumina HiSeq 2500 (2x100 bp) or NovaSeq (2x150 bp). Processing in the source paper ran as follows. MIGEC handled demultiplexing of reads and collapsing into UMI consensus sequences, while MiXCR performed V(D)J alignment. Clonotypes responding to the vaccine were identified with edgeR on replicate PBMC samples, with the criteria of FDR below 0.01 and a log2 fold change above 5 up to day 15. Bulk clonotypes were assigned CD4 or CD8 identity according to which sequenced CD4 or CD8 repertoire held them at higher abundance. TCRdb reprocessed the public reads (quality trimming at Q25 with fastp, clone calling with MiXCR) and kept in-frame beta chains. Every CDR3 protein is listed once, alongside the most common genes and DNA of its rows. The V and J calls reflect TCRdb's pipeline rather than the authors' work. The sample contains hundreds of thousands of distinct CDR3 sequences, 7.5% to 9.5% of them found a single time. About 3.7% of the sample comes from the top ten.

Findings and caveats that apply to the study as a whole: Because abundant contaminating clonotypes from the bulk population could be contained in FACS-sorted repertoires, computational filtering was required. Because only a couple of donors were included in the study, the extent to which the findings can be generalized is limited. The secondary T-cell response was found to be weaker but faster than the primary response, with a peak reached on day 5 rather than on day 15. Most clones expanded after primary vaccination (approximately 96% of CD4 and roughly 90% of CD8) were re-detected after the booster, suggesting that broad memory maintenance occurred. A small share of clonotypes was detected in both CD4 and CD8 compartments, with the overlap likely arising from convergent recombination.

The TCR comes from a man between 18 and 29 years old who received the YFV17D yellow fever vaccine. Rearrangement joined TRBV10-3 to TRBJ2-3; the D gene assignment is ambiguous. The starting material was CD4+ T cells sorted from PBMCs, obtained 5 days after the yellow fever booster vaccination. The bases are TGTGCCATCAGTGGAGTGCTGTCGGCAGATACGCAGTATTTT. This encodes CAISGVLSADTQYF.